These 2 T cell receptor beta chains were all obtained from the same sample, sequenced in a study of cytomegalovirus exposure and HLA in healthy donors. It was with 60 Vbeta and 13 Jbeta primers that the PCR ran. Libraries were prepared by immunoSEQ multiplex PCR; TCRdb keeps only in-frame clonotypes and omits some of them. Seen here are 100,000 to 150,000 clones, about 82% observed once, and the top ten hold roughly 1.2%. Sequenced: PBMCs. The source of these receptors is a boy aged 5-17 years in good health and CMV-seronegative.

This chain uses TRBV2 with TRBJ2-3; D not resolved. V dropped 5 bases and J dropped 4 bases, with 10 bases sitting between them. The CDR3 has 13 residues. CDR1 is SNHLY, CDR2 FYNNEI, per germline. CDR3 sequence: CASSPGSADTQYF. The CDR3 coding sequence is TGTGCCAGCAGTCCGGGTTCGGCAGATACGCAGTATTTT. Supplemented by reference TRBV2 and TRBJ2-3, the full variable domain reads EPEVTQTPSHQVTQMGQEVILRCVPISNHLYFYWYRQILGQKVEFLVSFYNNEISEKSEIFDDQFSVERPDGSNFTLKIRSTKLEDSAMYFCASSPGSADTQYFGPGTRLTVL.

The chain combines TRBV6-4 with TRBJ1-1, with 7 bases identical to TRBD1. Losses at the gene ends were 3 bases for V and 6 bases for J; bases not matched to a gene: 4. The CDR3 has 13 amino acids. Germline loops: CDR1 MRHNA, CDR2 SNTAGT. This CDR3 is CASSERGQSEAFF. Here the CDR3 DNA reads TGTGCCAGCAGTGAAAGGGGACAGTCTGAAGCTTTCTTT.